These 24 T cell receptor beta chains came from one sample sequenced in a study of blood T cell repertoires in COVID-19. The method was immunoSEQ multiplex PCR; TCRdb's version includes in-frame clones alone and lacks a portion of them. The sample consists of about 70,000 clones, roughly 86% of them appearing once. Input material: peripheral blood. The origin of the receptors is a human donor in a cohort sampled during active COVID-19.

The J gene is TRBJ2-1, the V gene TRBV10-3; 9 nucleotides align to TRBD2. The ends lost 10 bases at V and 8 bases at J; junction bases unmatched: 9. Germline V lookup: CDR1 ENHRY, CDR2 SYGVKD. This CDR3 is 13 amino acids long. CDR3 region: CATRGGGEDEQFF. Here the CDR3 DNA reads TGTGCCACCAGGGGCGGGGGGGAAGATGAGCAGTTCTTC.

This chain joins TRBV30 and TRBJ1-1; a possible D gene is TRBD1 (5 bases). Germline-derived CDR1 and CDR2 are GTSNPN and SVGIG (reference sequence). The CDR3 extends over 13 amino acids. Trimming stripped 1 base from V and 1 base from J, with 7 bases between. Here the CDR3 reads CAWSGQKNTEAFF. The CDR3 DNA is TGTGCCTGGAGTGGACAGAAGAACACTGAAGCTTTCTTT.

The rearrangement joins TRBV7-2 to TRBJ2-3, with a weak D call TRBD2 (5 bases). Germline lookup yields CDR1 SGHTA and CDR2 FQGNSA. Trimming stripped 3 bases from V and 5 bases from J, with 18 bases between. The CDR3 spans 16 residues. The CDR3 DNA reads TGTGCCAGCAGCTTCGGTGGAGGACCCTTCAGAGATACGCAGTATTTT. Amino acid sequence: CASSFGGGPFRDTQYF.

This chain connects TRBV29-1 to TRBJ2-1, with TRBD2 matching over 10 bases. The CDR3 has 15 amino acids. The V and J ends lost 5 bases and 11 bases, in that order; junction bases with no gene match: 15. Looked up from germline, CDR1 is SQVTM and CDR2 is ANQGSEA. CDR3 nucleotides: TGCAGCGTTCAAAAGTGGACTAGCGGAAATTATAAGCAGTTCTTC. As protein: CSVQKWTSGNYKQFF.

The chain employs TRBV19 and TRBJ2-2; TRBD1 matches 10 bases. CDR3 length equals 14 residues. Trimming removed 7 bases from V and 7 bases from J; junction bases left unmatched: 6. Germline V gives CDR1 LNHDA, CDR2 SQIVND (reference sequence). The chain's CDR3 is CASTTGGVGGELFF. CDR3 coding DNA: TGTGCCAGTACGACAGGGGGCGTGGGCGGGGAGCTGTTTTTT.

V gene TRBV29-1 combines with J gene TRBJ1-1; 9 bases fit TRBD1. The V gene end was trimmed by 7 bases and the J gene end by 1 base; junction bases not matched to a gene: 4. The CDR3 has 13 residues. Germline CDR1 is SQVTM and CDR2 is ANQGSEA. The CDR3 sequence: CSGGTGPNTEAFF. CDR3 nucleotide sequence: TGCAGCGGAGGGACAGGGCCGAACACTGAAGCTTTCTTT.

The chain couples TRBV24-1 to TRBJ2-3; 8 nucleotides line up with TRBD1. Germline trimming cut 7 bases from V and 3 bases from J; bases unmatched to any gene: 11. This CDR3 region has 16 residues. Per germline, CDR1 KGHDR and CDR2 SFDVKD. Here the CDR3 reads CATSQGGDRGTDTQYF. In nucleotides, the CDR3 is TGTGCCACCAGCCAGGGCGGAGACAGGGGAACAGATACGCAGTATTTT.

The chain employs TRBV2 and TRBJ1-6; D gene uncertain. Trimming pared 8 bases from V and 14 bases from J, leaving 28 bases between. The CDR3 is made up of 16 amino acids. The germline V gene encodes CDR1 SNHLY and CDR2 FYNNEI. CDR3 DNA: TGTGCCAGCTGTTTTAGCTCCGAATATGGATTCAGAACCCTCCACTTT. Its translation: CASCFSSEYGFRTLHF.

The rearrangement uses TRBV9 and TRBJ2-7; 11 positions agree with TRBD2. This CDR3 has 14 residues. The germline V gene has CDR1 SGDLS and CDR2 YYNGEE. V dropped 1 base and J dropped 6; count of bases not matched to a gene: 3. CDR3 coding DNA: TGTGCCAGCAGCGTATCTAGCGGGGGGCTCGAGCAGTACTTC. This sequence encodes CASSVSSGGLEQYF.

V and J are TRBV7-2 and TRBJ2-5; possibly TRBD1 for D (5 bases). Germline CDR1 and CDR2: SGHTA and FQGNSA. V lost 8 bases to trimming and J lost 2 bases, with 18 bases between them. The CDR3 totals 15 residues. CDR3: CASGKATGQQETQYF. For the CDR3, the DNA is TGTGCCAGCGGGAAAGCTACAGGTCAACAAGAGACCCAGTACTTC.

This sequence joins TRBV7-9 and TRBJ2-2; D is possibly TRBD2 (5 bases). Germline V gene sequence: CDR1 SEHNR, CDR2 FQNEAQ (reference sequence). The CDR3 is 14 amino acids. V was clipped by 7 bases and J by 3 bases, with 12 bases between them. Here the CDR3 DNA reads TGTGCCAGCAATCCTACGGGGTACACCGGGGAGCTGTTTTTT. This sequence encodes CASNPTGYTGELFF.

This chain connects TRBV18 to TRBJ2-1; 7 nucleotides match TRBD2. Germline CDR1 reads KGHSH; CDR2 reads LQKENI. The CDR3 has 16 residues. Germline trimming cut 6 bases from V and 6 bases from J; bases unmatched to any gene: 14. The CDR3 is CASSPGDSSGGNEQFF. In nucleotides, the CDR3 is TGTGCCAGCTCGCCGGGCGACAGTTCGGGGGGCAATGAGCAGTTCTTC.

In DNA form, the CDR3 reads TGTGCCAGCAGTATGGAGCGGGGGGGAACCTACGAGCAGTACTTC. Amino acids: CASSMERGGTYEQYF. This chain joins TRBV7-2 and TRBJ2-7; 10 bases agree with TRBD2. The germline V gene encodes CDR1 SGHTA and CDR2 FQGNSA. V dropped 6 bases and J dropped 2; count of bases not matched to a gene: 7. The CDR3 has 15 amino acids. Full variable domain (remainder filled in from reference TRBV7-2 and TRBJ2-7): GAGVSQSPSNKVTEKGKDVELRCDPISGHTALYWYRQSLGQGLEFLIYFQGNSAPDKSGLPSDRFSAERTGGSVSTLTIQRTQQEDSAVYLCASSMERGGTYEQYFGPGTRLTVT.

This clone was observed a handful of times. The CDR3 protein is CASNVQGAEKLFF. The CDR3 DNA reads as TGTGCCAGCAACGTGCAGGGGGCTGAAAAACTGTTTTTT. The chain couples TRBV2 to TRBJ1-4, with 8 bases aligning to TRBD1. From germline, CDR1 is SNHLY and CDR2 FYNNEI. The CDR3 sequence is 13 residues long. The trim removed 7 bases at V and 7 bases at J, leaving 5 bases unmatched.

A single count supports this clone. This chain uses TRBV11-2 with TRBJ2-5, with 11 bases lining up with TRBD2. The CDR3 runs to 15 residues. The J segment lost 5 bases and the V segment lost 1 base, leaving 3 bases of the junction unmatched. Germline CDR1 is SGHAT and CDR2 is FQNNGV. CDR3 DNA sequence: TGTGCCAGCAGCTTAGTAGCGGGGGGGCGGGAGACCCAGTACTTC. Its translation is CASSLVAGGRETQYF.

The rearrangement links TRBV3-1 (or the pseudogene TRBV3-2) to TRBJ2-7; 11 positions match TRBD2. CDR3 length: 15 amino acids. Germline V gene sequence: CDR1 LGHDT, CDR2 YNNKEL (reference sequence). With V trimmed by 0 bases and J by 6 bases, 4 bases remained unmatched. This chain's CDR3 is CASSQEDSGGGEQYF. CDR3 sequence (DNA): TGTGCCAGCAGCCAAGAGGATAGCGGGGGGGGCGAGCAGTACTTC.

The J gene is TRBJ2-2, the V gene TRBV28, with D possibly TRBD1 on 5 matching bases. CDR3 length: 15 residues. V gave up 4 bases and J gave up 0 bases, with 9 bases separating them. Germline values: CDR1 MDHEN, CDR2 SYDVKM. CDR3 sequence: CASSSLQANTGELFF. The CDR3 DNA follows: TGTGCCAGCAGTTCTTTACAGGCGAACACCGGGGAGCTGTTTTTT.

In nucleotides, the CDR3 is TGTGCCAGCAGCTTAGAAGGGACAGCTTCTAACTATGGCTACACCTTC. This gives the protein CASSLEGTASNYGYTF. The chain has TRBV7-2 and TRBJ1-2; 7 nucleotides line up with TRBD1. The germline V gene encodes CDR1 SGHTA and CDR2 FQGNSA. CDR3 size: 16 residues. The junction had 5 bases not matched to a gene; V was cut back by 1 base and J by 0 bases.

The J gene is TRBJ2-1, the V gene TRBV28, with 9 nucleotides matching TRBD1. Per germline, CDR1 MDHEN and CDR2 SYDVKM. The CDR3 has 15 amino acids. With 3 bases clipped from V and 3 bases from J, the junction kept 3 bases outside the gene matches. This chain's CDR3 is CASSFGGQGYNEQFF. CDR3 DNA sequence: TGTGCCAGCAGTTTTGGGGGACAGGGCTACAATGAGCAGTTCTTC. The variable domain in full, with the rest retrieved from reference TRBV28 and TRBJ2-1, is DVKVTQSSRYLVKRTGEKVFLECVQDMDHENMFWYRQDPGLGLRLIYFSYDVKMKEKGDIPEGYSVSREKKERFSLILESASTNQTSMYLCASSFGGQGYNEQFFGPGTRLTVL.

The chain couples TRBV20-1 to TRBJ1-1; D call uncertain. Between the trimmed V and J ends, which lost 1 base and 6 bases, there was a span of 6 bases. Looked up from germline, CDR1 is DFQATT and CDR2 is SNEGSKA (reference sequence). The CDR3 is 11 residues long. The CDR3 region is CSARVQAEAFF. Here the CDR3 DNA reads TGCAGTGCTAGAGTTCAGGCTGAAGCTTTCTTT.

This rearrangement joins TRBV28 to TRBJ2-2, with a weak D call TRBD1 (6 bases). The CDR3 extends over 14 amino acids. Germline CDR1 and CDR2: MDHEN and SYDVKM. Trimming cost V 2 bases and J 6 bases, with 10 bases left between them. CDR3 nucleotide sequence: TGTGCCAGCAGTTTACGTAACAGGGCCGGGGAGCTGTTTTTT. Translation gives CASSLRNRAGELFF.

The chain carries TRBV19 and TRBJ2-7, with 7 positions matching TRBD1. The CDR3 runs to 14 residues. CDR1 LNHDA and CDR2 SQIVND come from the germline V gene (reference sequence). Trimming removed 6 bases from V and 1 base from J; junction bases left unmatched: 6. The DNA for the CDR3 is TGTGCCAGTAGCCGGGGACAGAAATCCTACGAGCAGTACTTC. This codes for CASSRGQKSYEQYF.

V gene TRBV13 combines with J gene TRBJ1-1, with TRBD1 as a possible D gene (5 bases). CDR1 and CDR2 (germline): PRHDT, FYEKMQ (reference sequence). This CDR3 contains 14 residues. V was pared by 5 bases and J by 3 bases, with 13 bases between. CDR3 nucleotide sequence: TGTGCCAGCAGCCTCAGTCGGGGGGACACTGAAGCTTTCTTT. Translating it yields CASSLSRGDTEAFF.

This clone was recorded only once. The V and J genes are TRBV5-4 and TRBJ2-3, with 7 positions matching TRBD2. Losses at the gene ends were 2 bases for V and 0 bases for J; bases not matched to a gene: 3. This CDR3 spans 15 amino acids. Germline CDR1 is SGHNT and CDR2 is YYREEE (reference sequence). CDR3 sequence: CASSLGRGSTDTQYF. CDR3 nucleotides: TGTGCCAGCAGCTTAGGGAGGGGTAGCACAGATACGCAGTATTTT.